The text below deals with one T cell receptor beta chain. Its antigen is not known. Documented treatment: around 19 received Ad26.COV2.S at low or high dose, single or two shots; 5 received placebo; per-sample allocation not given. Day 63 following the first vaccine or placebo injection was when the samples were taken. TCRdb keeps only in-frame clones here, not all; method: immunoSEQ multiplex PCR. The top ten hold about 3.5% of the sample, which has approximately 420,000 clones, over 75% seen once. Germline CDR1 reads SGHVS; CDR2 reads FQNEAQ. The V and J ends lost 5 bases and 2 bases respectively, with 13 bases between them. The CDR3 totals 15 residues. The entry originates in a study of Ad26.COV2.S vaccination and SARS-CoV-2 variants. Findings of the study overall: Participants given vaccine showed non-spike TCR breadth similar to that of placebo recipients.

The clonotype originates from a person aged 18-65 years who received the Ad26.COV2.S COVID-19 vaccine or a placebo. The rearrangement links TRBV7-8 to TRBJ1-3; D call uncertain. The material was peripheral blood, obtained in a trial of Ad26.COV2.S vaccine versus placebo. For the CDR3, the DNA is TGTGCCAGCAGCCCTCGTGGGAGGACTGGAAACACCATATATTTT. It encodes CASSPRGRTGNTIYF.